A single sample is the source of the 20 T cell receptor beta chains below, sequenced in a study of PD-L1 blockade in urothelial cancer. Measured with immunoSEQ multiplex PCR; TCRdb has only the in-frame clones, and not every one. The table records over 15,000 clones, around 89% of them present only once. Time point meaning: pretreatment peripheral blood. The sequences come from PBMCs, collected around atezolizumab (anti-PD-L1) treatment. The receptors derive from a man in his sixties or seventies with urothelial cancer.

This rearrangement joins TRBV10-2 to TRBJ2-1; D might be TRBD1 (6 bases). CDR3 length: 13 amino acids. V was shortened by 10 bases and J by 9 bases, with 19 bases between the two germline ends. Germline V CDR1 and CDR2: WSHSY, SAAADI. This CDR3 is CATTARTEGEQFF. CDR3 sequence (DNA): TGCGCCACCACGGCCAGGACAGAGGGTGAGCAGTTCTTC.

This rearrangement joins TRBV9 to TRBJ1-1; 8 positions match TRBD1. Germline V lookup: CDR1 SGDLS, CDR2 YYNGEE. V dropped 0 bases and J dropped 1; count of bases not matched to a gene: 5. CDR3 length: 16 amino acids. The CDR3 spells CASSVGIDRGNTEAFF. The CDR3 DNA reads TGTGCCAGCAGCGTAGGGATCGACAGGGGGAACACTGAAGCTTTCTTT.

The V call is TRBV7-9, the J call TRBJ1-6; perhaps TRBD1 as D (5 bases). This CDR3 is 15 amino acids long. CDR1 is SEHNR, CDR2 FQNEAQ, per germline (reference sequence). V lost 0 bases and J lost 10, with 13 bases in between. CDR3 in amino acids: CASSLAFPGRSPLHF. Here the CDR3 DNA reads TGTGCCAGCAGCTTAGCGTTCCCAGGGCGGTCACCCCTCCACTTT. The full variable domain, its missing parts supplied by reference TRBV7-9 and TRBJ1-6, is DTGVSQNPRHKITKRGQNVTFRCDPISEHNRLYWYRQTLGQGPEFLTYFQNEAQLEKSRLLSDRFSAERPKGSFSTLEIQRTEQGDSAMYLCASSLAFPGRSPLHFGNGTRLTVT.

This clone is a singleton in its sample. The chain employs TRBV18 and TRBJ2-7, with a weak D call TRBD2 (5 bases). CDR1 is KGHSH and CDR2 is LQKENI in the germline V gene. The CDR3 extends over 15 amino acids. The V end was cut by 0 bases, the J end by 2 bases, with 11 bases between. CDR3 sequence reads: CASSPPSRGTYEQYF. CDR3 in DNA: TGTGCCAGCTCACCACCAAGCCGGGGAACCTACGAGCAGTACTTC.

This clone has just one count. This chain links TRBV6-5 with TRBJ2-7, with 7 positions matching TRBD1. The CDR3 length is 15 residues. Germline CDR1 and CDR2: MNHEY and SVGAGI. J lost 2 bases, V lost 2 bases, and 6 bases had no gene match. The CDR3 DNA reads TGTGCCAGCAGTTACGATGGGGACAGCCCCTACGAGCAGTACTTC. Residues: CASSYDGDSPYEQYF.

This clone is a singleton in its sample. The V call is TRBV10-3, the J call TRBJ2-5; weak D call: TRBD1 (6 bases). CDR3 size: 14 residues. The ends were cut back, 6 bases at V and 4 bases at J, with 15 bases in the middle. The germline V gene has CDR1 ENHRY and CDR2 SYGVKD. The CDR3 region has the DNA TGTGCCATCAGGGAACAGGGTCTGGGAGAGACCCAGTACTTC. It specifies CAIREQGLGETQYF.

About this clone itself: It is unclear where the CDR3 begins or ends on the DNA, so no DNA is shown, and the CDR3 is as TCRdb lists it. The genes are TRBV21-1 and TRBJ2-1; the table's D call, TRBD2, was not checked against the DNA. TRBV21-1 is annotated as a pseudogene. Both ends counted, the CDR3 spans 15 residues. The CDR3: CASSKFGSGIGEQFF.

This sequence joins TRBV28 and TRBJ1-3; D gene uncertain. Germline V lookup: CDR1 MDHEN, CDR2 SYDVKM. V was pared by 6 bases and J by 9 bases, with 9 bases between. CDR3 length equals 11 residues. The CDR3 DNA reads as TGTGCCAGCAGATATGGGCGCACCATATATTTT. It translates to CASRYGRTIYF.

The chain couples TRBV9 to TRBJ1-6; D remains ambiguous. Germline-derived CDR1 and CDR2 are SGDLS and YYNGEE. There are 15 residues in the CDR3. The V end was cut by 4 bases, the J end by 5 bases, with 13 bases between. CDR3 in DNA: TGTGCCAGCAGCAGCGCAACCAACAATAATTCACCCCTCCACTTT. It translates to CASSSATNNNSPLHF.

This chain joins TRBV11-2 and TRBJ1-5; 8 bases map to TRBD1. CDR3 length equals 17 residues. The V gene end was trimmed by 5 bases and the J gene end by 0 bases; junction bases not matched to a gene: 9. Germline values: CDR1 SGHAT, CDR2 FQNNGV. CDR3 sequence: CASSARQGRNSNQPQHF. In nucleotides, the CDR3 is TGTGCCAGCAGCGCCCGACAGGGGCGGAATAGCAATCAGCCCCAGCATTTT. The complete variable domain, with remaining parts taken from reference TRBV11-2 and TRBJ1-5, reads EAGVAQSPRYKIIEKRQSVAFWCNPISGHATLYWYQQILGQGPKLLIQFQNNGVVDDSQLPKDRFSAERLKGVDSTLKIQPAKLEDSAVYLCASSARQGRNSNQPQHFGDGTRLSIL.

Remarks on this clone: The DNA is left out, because the CDR3 cannot be placed on it with certainty; the CDR3 is given as TCRdb lists it. The chain joins TRBV5-4 to TRBJ2-1; the listed D gene, TRBD1, was not tested against the DNA. The germline gives CDR1 SGHNT, CDR2 YYREEE (reference sequence). The CDR3 is 14 amino acids in total, end residues counted. This CDR3 reads CASSLVGTGAFLFF.

The chain employs TRBV13 and TRBJ2-1; 10 positions agree with TRBD1. The ends lost 5 bases at V and 9 bases at J; junction bases unmatched: 10. The V gene's germline CDR1 is PRHDT and CDR2 FYEKMQ (reference sequence). This CDR3 has 15 amino acids. The CDR3 nucleotides are TGTGCCAGCAGCGCCCGACAGGGGGCGAGGGGTGAGCAGTTCTTC. It encodes CASSARQGARGEQFF.

This clone appeared a single time. This chain links TRBV5-1 with TRBJ2-5; 12 nucleotides line up with TRBD2. This CDR3 is 15 amino acids long. Trimming cost V 4 bases and J 2 bases; bases outside gene matches: 3. In germline, CDR1 is SGHRS, CDR2 YFSETQ. The DNA of the CDR3 is TGCGCCAGCAGCGCCGGACTAGCGGGGCAAGAGACCCAGTACTTC. Its protein is CASSAGLAGQETQYF. Full variable domain (missing parts from reference TRBV5-1 and TRBJ2-5): KAGVTQTPRYLIKTRGQQVTLSCSPISGHRSVSWYQQTPGQGLQFLFEYFSETQRNKGNFPGRFSGRQFSNSRSEMNVSTLELGDSALYLCASSAGLAGQETQYFGPGTRLLVL.

V and J are TRBV5-1 and TRBJ2-5, with D possibly TRBD1 on 6 matching bases. CDR1 SGHRS and CDR2 YFSETQ come from the germline V gene. V was clipped by 0 bases and J by 5 bases, with 14 bases between them. This CDR3 spans 15 amino acids. DNA for the CDR3: TGCGCCAGCAGCTTGGTAGGGGGAAGGGGGGAGACCCAGTACTTC. Its protein is CASSLVGGRGETQYF.

The chain links TRBV6-1 to TRBJ2-3; 7 positions agree with TRBD1. The V gene's germline CDR1 is MNHNS and CDR2 SASEGT. J lost 0 bases, V lost 6 bases, and 3 bases had no gene match. This CDR3 is 14 amino acids long. The CDR3 nucleotides are TGTGCCAGCAGCAGGGGACAGAGCACAGATACGCAGTATTTT. Its protein is CASSRGQSTDTQYF.

The rearrangement uses TRBV6-5 and TRBJ2-5; D is possibly TRBD2 (7 bases). Looked up from germline, CDR1 is MNHEY and CDR2 is SVGAGI. Trimming shortened V by 3 bases and J by 5 bases, and 16 bases separated the two germline ends. There are 15 residues in the CDR3. The CDR3 protein is CASSYSGGGPETQYF. The CDR3 bases are TGTGCCAGCAGTTATTCTGGGGGGGGGCCCGAGACCCAGTACTTC.

This CDR3 is CASSGADNYGYTF. The CDR3 region has the DNA TGTGCCAGCAGTGGGGCAGATAACTATGGCTACACCTTC. This rearrangement joins TRBV2 to TRBJ1-2; D unclear. Trimming took 4 bases from V and 1 from J, leaving 7 bases between them. The CDR3 covers 13 residues. CDR1 is SNHLY and CDR2 is FYNNEI in the germline V gene.

This rearrangement joins TRBV5-6 to TRBJ1-5, with 7 bases identical to TRBD1. This CDR3 comprises 14 residues. Germline V gene lookup returns CDR1 SGHDT and CDR2 YYEEEE. The trim removed 2 bases at V and 4 bases at J, leaving 3 bases unmatched. The CDR3 DNA reads TGTGCCAGCAGCTTATTCAGGGGGAATCAGCCCCAGCATTTT. Its translation is CASSLFRGNQPQHF.

This clone was seen more than once but under ten times. The rearrangement links TRBV6-4 to TRBJ2-3, with TRBD2 matching over 7 bases. The germline CDR1 and CDR2 sequences are MRHNA and SNTAGT. CDR3 size: 17 residues. Unmatched junction bases numbered 10, after V lost 0 bases and J lost 4 bases. Here the CDR3 DNA reads TGTGCCAGCAGTGACTCTGTTTCGGGGGGTTTCCCAGATACGCAGTATTTT. Encoded protein: CASSDSVSGGFPDTQYF.

The CDR3, as DNA: TGCGCCAGCAGCTTGGGACAGGCGGCAGAGACCCAGTACTTC. Translation gives CASSLGQAAETQYF. This chain connects TRBV5-1 to TRBJ2-5, with D perhaps matching TRBD1 (6 bases). V gave up 0 bases and J gave up 4 bases, with 10 bases separating them. CDR1 is SGHRS and CDR2 is YFSETQ in the germline V gene. This CDR3 region has 14 residues.